There are many counts of the clone carrying this T cell receptor (beta chain). Its specificity is not known. Unsorted libraries were derived from 2 million PBMCs stored at -80 C. This sample is part of a study of neurological immune-mediated disorders. J was trimmed by 8 bases and V by 2 bases; bases with no gene match: 15. The CDR3 length is 18 residues. Study findings and constraints: Across subjects, no CDR3 amino acid sequence appeared in expanded clones of more than one subject, a finding that suggested private repertoires in all groups. The repertoires of 18 of 34 multiple sclerosis patients were placed by phylogenetic grouping in a single related-CDR3 cluster, which may be a signature.

Each CDR3 protein gets one entry after TCRdb re-called the 5' RACE reads with MiXCR. The data hold more than 75,000 distinct CDR3 sequences, with roughly 3.5% observed a single time. The sample taken for sequencing was PBMCs. The gene calls are TRBV12-3 or TRBV12-4 and TRBJ2-4; 10 nucleotides line up with TRBD1. The receptor was derived from a woman between 45 and 60 years old with multiple sclerosis. As DNA, the CDR3 is TGTGCCAGCAGTTTATTAACCCGGGACAGGGGAACGGGGCACATTCAGTACTTC. Translated: CASSLLTRDRGTGHIQYF.